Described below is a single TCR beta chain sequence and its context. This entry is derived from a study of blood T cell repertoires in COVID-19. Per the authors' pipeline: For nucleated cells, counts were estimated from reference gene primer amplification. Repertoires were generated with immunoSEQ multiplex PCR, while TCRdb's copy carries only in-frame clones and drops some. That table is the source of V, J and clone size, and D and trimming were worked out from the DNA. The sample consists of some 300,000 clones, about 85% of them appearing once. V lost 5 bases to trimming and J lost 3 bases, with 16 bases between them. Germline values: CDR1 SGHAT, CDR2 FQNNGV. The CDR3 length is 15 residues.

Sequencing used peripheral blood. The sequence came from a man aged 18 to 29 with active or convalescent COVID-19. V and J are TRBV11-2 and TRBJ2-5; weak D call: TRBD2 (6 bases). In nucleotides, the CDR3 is TGTGCCAGCAGCCCCCCGAGCGGAGGGGAAGAGACCCAGTACTTC. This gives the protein CASSPPSGGEETQYF.